These T cell receptor beta chains were read from a single sample in a study of monozygotic twins with cystic fibrosis. Measured with immunoSEQ multiplex PCR; TCRdb has only the in-frame clones, and not every one. The sample lists 25,000 to 30,000 clones, approximately 90% occurring once. The specimen was blood. The receptors were gathered from a girl aged 2 to 9 with cystic fibrosis. CDR3s include the opening cysteine and the closing phenylalanine or tryptophan. D genes are given only for firm matches. Where a row states a size, it is once, few, many or the class of an expanded clone; other rows omit it.

j_gene: TRBJ1-2; abundance: -; d_gene: TRBD1; v_gene: TRBV5-6; CDR3aa: CASSLGQGADGYTF; CDR3nt: TGTGCCAGCAGCTTGGGACAGGGGGCGGATGGCTACACCTTC
j_gene: TRBJ2-5; abundance: -; d_gene: TRBD1; v_gene: TRBV25-1; CDR3aa: CASSHLGTVPPQETQYF; CDR3nt: TGTGCCAGCAGTCATCTGGGGACAGTTCCTCCACAAGAGACCCAGTACTTC
j_gene: TRBJ2-3; abundance: -; d_gene: -; v_gene: TRBV5-4; CDR3aa: CASSQRKLSDTQYF; CDR3nt: TGTGCCAGCAGCCAACGCAAGTTGTCAGATACGCAGTATTTT
j_gene: TRBJ2-7; abundance: -; d_gene: TRBD1; v_gene: TRBV7-2; CDR3aa: CASSSDRVHEQYF; CDR3nt: TGTGCCAGCAGCTCGGACAGGGTCCACGAGCAGTACTTC
j_gene: TRBJ1-1; abundance: -; d_gene: TRBD1; v_gene: TRBV7-6; CDR3aa: CASSLPGTGHTEAFF; CDR3nt: TGTGCCAGCAGCCTACCCGGGACAGGGCACACTGAAGCTTTCTTT
j_gene: TRBJ2-3; abundance: once; d_gene: TRBD2; v_gene: TRBV7-2; CDR3aa: CASSLVPTSGRADTQYF; CDR3nt: TGTGCCAGCAGCTTAGTCCCGACTAGCGGGCGTGCAGATACGCAGTATTTT
j_gene: TRBJ1-2; abundance: -; d_gene: -; v_gene: TRBV30; CDR3aa: CAWSADRFGYTF; CDR3nt: TGTGCCTGGAGTGCGGACAGATTTGGCTACACCTTC
j_gene: TRBJ1-1; abundance: -; d_gene: TRBD1; v_gene: TRBV9; CDR3aa: CASSADRGRRSGYTEAFF; CDR3nt: TGTGCCAGCAGCGCAGACAGGGGGCGGCGGTCCGGGTACACTGAAGCTTTCTTT
j_gene: TRBJ2-3; abundance: -; d_gene: -; v_gene: TRBV29-1; CDR3aa: CSVAVGAGDTQYF; CDR3nt: TGCAGCGTTGCGGTAGGGGCTGGGGATACGCAGTATTTT
j_gene: TRBJ2-5; abundance: -; d_gene: -; v_gene: TRBV7-2; CDR3aa: CASSLSPVQETQYF; CDR3nt: TGTGCCAGCAGCTTATCCCCAGTACAAGAGACCCAGTACTTC
j_gene: TRBJ2-3; abundance: -; d_gene: TRBD1; v_gene: TRBV4-3; CDR3aa: CASSQGSGTGSTDTQYF; CDR3nt: TGCGCCAGCAGCCAAGGCTCCGGGACAGGGTCCACAGATACGCAGTATTTT
j_gene: TRBJ1-3; abundance: -; d_gene: -; v_gene: TRBV6-5; CDR3aa: CASSSRRGNTIYF; CDR3nt: TGTGCCAGCAGTTCCAGGCGGGGGAACACCATATATTTT
j_gene: TRBJ1-2; abundance: -; d_gene: -; v_gene: TRBV30; CDR3aa: CAWRPHESYGYTF; CDR3nt: TGTGCCTGGAGACCCCACGAGTCCTATGGCTACACCTTC
j_gene: TRBJ2-7; abundance: -; d_gene: TRBD1; v_gene: TRBV6-1; CDR3aa: CASSPGGYEQYF; CDR3nt: TGTGCCAGCAGTCCAGGGGGCTACGAGCAGTACTTC
j_gene: TRBJ2-1; abundance: -; d_gene: TRBD2; v_gene: TRBV18; CDR3aa: CASSPQRGGNEQFF; CDR3nt: TGTGCCAGCTCACCCCAGCGGGGGGGGAATGAGCAGTTCTTC
j_gene: TRBJ1-4; abundance: -; d_gene: -; v_gene: TRBV5-1; CDR3aa: CASSSSGEKLFF; CDR3nt: TGCGCCAGCAGCTCCAGCGGGGAAAAACTGTTTTTT
j_gene: TRBJ2-7; abundance: -; d_gene: TRBD1; v_gene: TRBV13; CDR3aa: CASSPGTGSYEQYF; CDR3nt: TGTGCCAGCAGCCCCGGGACAGGCTCCTACGAGCAGTACTTC
j_gene: TRBJ2-7; abundance: few; d_gene: -; v_gene: TRBV19; CDR3aa: CASRGGYEQYF; CDR3nt: TGTGCCAGTAGGGGGGGCTACGAGCAGTACTTC
j_gene: TRBJ1-4; abundance: -; d_gene: -; v_gene: TRBV6-6; CDR3aa: CASSYRGGENEKLFF; CDR3nt: TGTGCCAGCAGTTACAGGGGGGGCGAGAATGAAAAACTGTTTTTT
j_gene: TRBJ2-7; abundance: -; d_gene: -; v_gene: TRBV5-4; CDR3aa: CASSSKLNYEQYF; CDR3nt: TGTGCCAGCAGCTCGAAGTTAAACTACGAGCAGTACTTC
j_gene: TRBJ1-5; abundance: -; d_gene: -; v_gene: TRBV15; CDR3aa: CATSRDLSQPQHF; CDR3nt: TGTGCCACCAGCAGAGATCTGAGTCAGCCCCAGCATTTT
j_gene: TRBJ2-7; abundance: -; d_gene: TRBD2; v_gene: TRBV6-1; CDR3aa: CASRGGSYEQYF; CDR3nt: TGTGCCAGCAGGGGAGGGTCTTACGAGCAGTACTTC
j_gene: TRBJ1-2; abundance: once; d_gene: -; v_gene: TRBV19; CDR3aa: CASIRNPSTNYGYTF; CDR3nt: TGTGCCAGTATTAGAAATCCAAGTACCAACTATGGCTACACCTTC
j_gene: TRBJ2-5; abundance: -; d_gene: -; v_gene: TRBV7-3; CDR3aa: CASSPVGQETQYF; CDR3nt: TGTGCCAGCAGCCCCGTCGGGCAAGAGACCCAGTACTTC
j_gene: TRBJ2-7; abundance: -; d_gene: TRBD1; v_gene: TRBV6-1; CDR3aa: CASTHRGLPSYEQYF; CDR3nt: TGTGCCAGCACCCACAGGGGGCTACCCTCCTACGAGCAGTACTTC
j_gene: TRBJ2-5; abundance: -; d_gene: -; v_gene: TRBV30; CDR3aa: CAWSEAEVLLEETQYF; CDR3nt: TGTGCCTGGAGTGAGGCAGAGGTGCTGTTGGAAGAGACCCAGTACTTC